These 13 T cell receptor beta chains came from one sample sequenced in a study of T cell repertoires in cytomegalovirus infection. A single record per CDR3 protein comes from TCRdb applying MiXCR to the reads. The table lists around 530,000 distinct CDR3 sequences, less than 30% of them singletons. Sequenced: PBMCs. The receptors originated from a human donor in good health (CMV status not recorded). Some clones in this sample may be carry-over from other donors' samples.

In this sample, this clonotype turned up a few times. The chain combines TRBV27 with TRBJ1-2; TRBD1 is a possible D gene (6 bases). The CDR3 covers 14 residues. Trimming removed 3 bases at V and 0 bases at J, with 8 bases between. Germline V gives CDR1 MNHEY, CDR2 SMNVEV (reference sequence). CDR3 loop: CASSLNRANYGYTF. In DNA form, the CDR3 reads TGTGCCAGCAGTTTGAACAGGGCTAACTATGGCTACACCTTC.

The gene calls are TRBV7-2 and TRBJ2-1; D is uncertain. Trimming shortened V by 5 bases and J by 9 bases, and 17 bases separated the two germline ends. CDR3 length equals 14 residues. From germline, CDR1 is SGHTA and CDR2 FQGNSA. Here the CDR3 DNA reads TGTGCCAGCAGCACCCTACCTCTTAGCCTTGAGCAGTTCTTC. This codes for CASSTLPLSLEQFF.

The rearrangement links TRBV4-2 to TRBJ2-1; D uncertain. The CDR3 loop spans 14 amino acids. Trimming took 1 base from V and 5 from J, leaving 9 bases between them. The germline V gene encodes CDR1 LGHNA and CDR2 YNFKEQ. As DNA, the CDR3 is TGTGCCAGCAGCCAAGCGTTAGCCCACAATGAGCAGTTCTTC. It translates to CASSQALAHNEQFF.

This clonotype has only a few counts. The chain joins TRBV5-1 to TRBJ2-1; D not resolved. Germline V gives CDR1 SGHRS, CDR2 YFSETQ. The CDR3 loop spans 15 amino acids. V lost 0 bases and J 7 bases, leaving 14 bases between the germline ends. The CDR3 DNA sequence: TGCGCCAGCAGCTTGGACTTCGAAGGCCAGAATGAGCAGTTCTTC. Its protein product is CASSLDFEGQNEQFF.

This clonotype occurred a few times. CDR3 sequence reads: CASRPSTDFYGYTF. The DNA for the CDR3 is TGTGCCAGTAGACCCTCGACAGACTTCTATGGCTACACCTTC. This chain links TRBV19 with TRBJ1-2; possible D gene TRBD1, 5 bases. Germline values: CDR1 LNHDA, CDR2 SQIVND (reference sequence). The CDR3 is 14 amino acids. The ends were cut back, 6 bases at V and 4 bases at J, with 15 bases in the middle.

The chain joins TRBV6-1 to TRBJ2-1, with TRBD2 matching 9 bases. The CDR3 length is 14 residues. V was pared by 5 bases and J by 8 bases, with 7 bases of the junction left unmatched. Germline lookup yields CDR1 MNHNS and CDR2 SASEGT. As DNA, the CDR3 is TGTGCCAGCAGTCTCCTAGCGGGAAAGGATGAGCAGTTCTTC. Encoded protein: CASSLLAGKDEQFF.

This clonotype has a handful of counts. The chain carries TRBV7-9 and TRBJ2-1; no clear D. V shed 1 base and J shed 1 base, with 14 bases lying between them. Germline CDR1 reads SEHNR; CDR2 reads FQNEAQ (reference sequence). This CDR3 comprises 17 residues. CDR3 loop: CASSLVGRMVSYNEQFF. Written as DNA, the CDR3 is TGTGCCAGCAGCTTAGTAGGACGAATGGTATCCTACAATGAGCAGTTCTTC.

The chain uses TRBV19 and TRBJ1-2, with 7 bases aligning to TRBD1. CDR3 length equals 14 residues. CDR1 and CDR2 (germline): LNHDA, SQIVND (reference sequence). V shed 2 bases and J 8 bases; nucleotides not matched to a gene: 8. The CDR3 coding sequence is TGTGCCAGTAGTATATACAGGGGTCTTTACGGCTACACCTTC. It encodes CASSIYRGLYGYTF.

This clonotype was observed a few times. The chain combines TRBV12-3 or TRBV12-4 with TRBJ2-5, with 10 bases matching TRBD2. The CDR3 consists of 15 residues. The V gene end was trimmed by 5 bases and the J gene end by 4 bases; junction bases not matched to a gene: 7. CDR3 protein: CASSLSGRESETQYF. Here the CDR3 DNA reads TGTGCCAGCAGTCTGAGCGGGAGGGAATCAGAGACCCAGTACTTC.

The CDR3 spells CASSLTILANVLTF. Written as DNA, the CDR3 is TGCGCCAGCAGCCTTACCATATTGGCCAACGTCCTGACTTTC. The rearrangement links TRBV4-1 to TRBJ2-6; D remains ambiguous. The germline gives CDR1 MGHRA, CDR2 YSYEKL. The CDR3 covers 14 residues. Trimming removed 4 bases from V and 6 bases from J, with 10 bases in between.

This clonotype was seen a handful of times. V usage is TRBV5-4 and J usage is TRBJ2-3; 8 nucleotides agree with TRBD2. The germline V gene encodes CDR1 SGHNT and CDR2 YYREEE (reference sequence). V was pared by 0 bases and J by 6 bases, with 6 bases of the junction left unmatched. The CDR3 consists of 15 residues. CDR3 DNA: TGTGCCAGCAGCTTGGAAGCGGGAGAGATTGATACGCAGTATTTT. Translating it yields CASSLEAGEIDTQYF.

The V and J genes are TRBV6-2 or TRBV6-3 and TRBJ1-5, with D possibly TRBD1 on 5 matching bases. The CDR3 has 14 amino acids. CDR1 is MNHEY and CDR2 is SVGEGT in the germline V gene. Trimming removed 6 bases from V and 3 bases from J, with 12 bases in between. The DNA for the CDR3 is TGTGCCAGCAGGGGGACGGTTATCAATCAGCCCCAGCATTTT. This gives the protein CASRGTVINQPQHF.

A single count supports this clonotype. The chain has TRBV20-1 and TRBJ2-2; 9 bases agree with TRBD2. The CDR3 consists of 16 residues. J was trimmed by 3 bases and V by 0 bases; bases with no gene match: 5. Germline CDR1 and CDR2: DFQATT and SNEGSKA (reference sequence). The CDR3 spells CSARELGLAYTGELFF. DNA for the CDR3: TGCAGTGCTAGAGAATTGGGACTAGCTTACACCGGGGAGCTGTTTTTT.